The 16 T cell receptor beta chains given below trace back to one sample, sequenced in a study of cytomegalovirus exposure and HLA in healthy donors. The PCR ran on 60 Vbeta and 13 Jbeta primers. This table comes from immunoSEQ multiplex PCR, and its TCRdb copy is limited to in-frame clones, with some not included. Recorded for this sample: about 160,000 clones. Sequencing was carried out using PBMCs. Receptors were obtained from a woman in her sixties or seventies in good health and CMV-seronegative.

The genes are TRBV15 and TRBJ2-3; D is perhaps TRBD2 (6 bases). In germline, CDR1 is LNHNV, CDR2 YYDKDF (reference sequence). CDR3 length: 21 amino acids. The V and J ends lost 1 base and 2 bases respectively, with 28 bases between them. CDR3 sequence: CATSRVGWAQGGGADTDTQYF. The CDR3 DNA reads TGTGCCACCAGCAGAGTGGGCTGGGCCCAAGGTGGCGGGGCAGACACAGATACGCAGTATTTT.

J is TRBJ2-4 and V is TRBV5-1; perhaps TRBD2 as D (5 bases). With 1 base removed from V and 3 bases from J, the gap between germline ends came to 14 bases. This CDR3 has 16 residues. Germline assignment: CDR1 SGHRS and CDR2 YFSETQ. The CDR3: CASSLLGGSVKNIQYF. The DNA for the CDR3 is TGCGCCAGCAGCTTGTTGGGCGGGTCGGTCAAAAACATTCAGTACTTC.

The V and J genes are TRBV2 and TRBJ1-1, with D tentatively TRBD1 (5 bases). Per germline, CDR1 SNHLY and CDR2 FYNNEI. The CDR3 spans 12 residues. V lost 8 bases and J lost 5, with 12 bases in between. The CDR3 DNA is TGTGCCAGCGGGGGGGTTTGGACTGAAGCTTTCTTT. Protein sequence: CASGGVWTEAFF.

This sequence joins TRBV7-6 and TRBJ1-1; D is uncertain. This CDR3 region has 15 residues. CDR1 is SGHVS, CDR2 FNYEAQ, per germline. Trimming pared 3 bases from V and 0 bases from J, leaving 11 bases between. CDR3 in DNA: TGTGCCAGCAGCTTGAAACATGAACTGAACACTGAAGCTTTCTTT. Its translation is CASSLKHELNTEAFF.

The chain employs TRBV7-8 and TRBJ1-2; 7 positions agree with TRBD1. The CDR3 length is 13 residues. The germline CDR1 and CDR2 sequences are SGHVS and FQNEAQ. The V gene end was trimmed by 4 bases and the J gene end by 10 bases; junction bases not matched to a gene: 9. The CDR3 spells CASSSRTGTLYTF. The CDR3, as DNA: TGTGCCAGCAGCTCCCGGACAGGTACCCTCTACACCTTC.

The gene calls are TRBV27 and TRBJ2-5; D perhaps matches TRBD2 (5 bases). The CDR3 contains 16 residues. Trimming removed 6 bases at V and 1 base at J, with 18 bases between. Germline CDR1 and CDR2: MNHEY and SMNVEV (reference sequence). The CDR3 bases are TGTGCCAGCAGCCTATCAAGCGGTCGACCCCAAGAGACCCAGTACTTC. Translating gives CASSLSSGRPQETQYF.

The chain combines TRBV19 with TRBJ2-5; D not resolved. Germline V gives CDR1 LNHDA, CDR2 SQIVND (reference sequence). CDR3 size: 15 residues. V shed 3 bases and J shed 7 bases, with 18 bases lying between them. CDR3 amino acids: CASSILTDGSGTQYF. The CDR3 nucleotides read TGTGCCAGTAGTATCCTGACCGACGGGTCCGGGACCCAGTACTTC.

This chain joins TRBV29-1 and TRBJ2-5; 10 bases are a match to TRBD2. The CDR3 extends over 14 amino acids. Germline CDR1 SQVTM, CDR2 ANQGSEA. The J segment lost 5 bases and the V segment lost 3 bases, leaving 6 bases of the junction unmatched. CDR3 DNA: TGCAGCGTTGACAGTAGCGGGGGGCGGGAGACCCAGTACTTC. It specifies CSVDSSGGRETQYF. Variable domain in full (rest from reference TRBV29-1 and TRBJ2-5): SAVISQKPSRDICQRGTSLTIQCQVDSQVTMMFWYRQQPGQSLTLIATANQGSEATYESGFVIDKFPISRPNLTFSTLTVSNMSPEDSSIYLCSVDSSGGRETQYFGPGTRLLVL.

This chain connects TRBV13 to TRBJ1-2; tentatively, D is TRBD1 (6 bases). Trimming took 3 bases from V and 11 from J, leaving 16 bases between them. This CDR3 spans 13 amino acids. CDR1 is PRHDT, CDR2 FYEKMQ, per germline (reference sequence). The CDR3, as DNA: TGTGCCAGCAGCTTCCTCCTTACAGGGAAGTACACCTTC. Protein product: CASSFLLTGKYTF.

The chain carries TRBV4-1 and TRBJ1-2; the match to TRBD1 covers 10 bases. There are 15 residues in the CDR3. With V trimmed by 0 bases and J by 5 bases, 3 bases remained unmatched. Germline CDR1 reads MGHRA; CDR2 reads YSYEKL. Written as DNA, the CDR3 is TGCGCCAGCAGCCAAGAAAGGACAGGGGGATATGGCTACACCTTC. Its translation: CASSQERTGGYGYTF.

The chain joins TRBV5-1 to TRBJ2-3, with D unclear. Trimming removed 1 base at V and 2 bases at J, with 8 bases between. The CDR3 consists of 14 residues. Germline CDR1 SGHRS, CDR2 YFSETQ. CDR3: CASSLKQTTDTQYF. DNA of the CDR3: TGCGCCAGCAGCTTGAAACAGACCACAGATACGCAGTATTTT.

J is TRBJ1-2 and V is TRBV6-5; 7 bases are shared with TRBD1. CDR1 MNHEY and CDR2 SVGAGI come from the germline V gene. This CDR3 contains 16 residues. The junction had 8 bases not matched to a gene; V was cut back by 2 bases and J by 2 bases. The CDR3 sequence: CASSYQPTGSNYGYTF. The CDR3 DNA reads as TGTGCCAGCAGTTACCAGCCGACAGGGTCCAACTATGGCTACACCTTC.

The V call is TRBV6-1, the J call TRBJ2-1; tentative D call: TRBD2 (6 bases). Trimming removed 0 bases at V and 3 bases at J, with 15 bases between. This CDR3 region has 17 residues. Germline-derived CDR1 and CDR2 are MNHNS and SASEGT. This chain's CDR3 is CASSEALAQTVYNEQFF. The CDR3 nucleotides are TGTGCCAGCAGTGAAGCGCTAGCGCAGACAGTCTACAATGAGCAGTTCTTC.

CDR3 sequence reads: CASSLRQGITGELFF. The CDR3 bases are TGTGCCAGCAGTTTAAGACAGGGGATCACCGGGGAGCTGTTTTTT. This chain uses TRBV27 with TRBJ2-2; 8 bases match TRBD1. The junction had 3 bases not matched to a gene; V was cut back by 2 bases and J by 4 bases. CDR1 and CDR2 (germline): MNHEY, SMNVEV (reference sequence). The CDR3 has 15 amino acids.

On this clone itself: Other DNA variants within this sample encode the same CDR3. The CDR3 region has the DNA TGTGCCAGCAGCTACGTAATCTCTGGAAACACCATATATTTT. Translated, it gives CASSYVISGNTIYF. This chain joins TRBV6-6 and TRBJ1-3, with D unclear. Germline V CDR1 and CDR2: MNHNY, SVGAGI (reference sequence). Between the trimmed V and J ends, which lost 6 bases and 0 bases, there was a span of 9 bases. The CDR3 is 14 amino acids.

V and J are TRBV30 and TRBJ2-1; TRBD2 matches 10 bases. The CDR3 extends over 15 amino acids. Germline V gene sequence: CDR1 GTSNPN, CDR2 SVGIG (reference sequence). Trimming removed 0 bases from V and 6 bases from J; junction bases left unmatched: 5. The CDR3 spells CAWSVGAGGPNEQFF. The CDR3 nucleotides are TGTGCCTGGAGTGTCGGAGCGGGAGGGCCCAATGAGCAGTTCTTC.